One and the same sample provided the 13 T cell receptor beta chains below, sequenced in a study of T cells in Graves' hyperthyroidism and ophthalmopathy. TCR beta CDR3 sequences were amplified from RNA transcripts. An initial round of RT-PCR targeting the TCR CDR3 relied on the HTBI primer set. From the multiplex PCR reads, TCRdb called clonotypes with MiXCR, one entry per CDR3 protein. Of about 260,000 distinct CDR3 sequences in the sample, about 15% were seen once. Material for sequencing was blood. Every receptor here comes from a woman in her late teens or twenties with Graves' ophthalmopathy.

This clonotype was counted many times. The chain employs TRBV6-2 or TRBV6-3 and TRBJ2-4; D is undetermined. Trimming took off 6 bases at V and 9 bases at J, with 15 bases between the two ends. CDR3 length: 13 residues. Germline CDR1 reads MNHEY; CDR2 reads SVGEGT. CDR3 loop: CASRLPGSTIQYF. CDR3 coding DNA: TGTGCCAGCAGGTTACCCGGGTCCACCATTCAGTACTTC.

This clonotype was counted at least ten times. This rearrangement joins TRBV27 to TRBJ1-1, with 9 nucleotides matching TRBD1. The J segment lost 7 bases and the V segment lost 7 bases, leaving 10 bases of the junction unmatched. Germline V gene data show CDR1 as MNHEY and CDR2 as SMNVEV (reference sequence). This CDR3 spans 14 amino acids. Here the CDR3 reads CASTLGQGPHEAFF. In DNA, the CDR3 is TGTGCCAGCACCTTGGGACAGGGTCCACATGAAGCTTTCTTT.

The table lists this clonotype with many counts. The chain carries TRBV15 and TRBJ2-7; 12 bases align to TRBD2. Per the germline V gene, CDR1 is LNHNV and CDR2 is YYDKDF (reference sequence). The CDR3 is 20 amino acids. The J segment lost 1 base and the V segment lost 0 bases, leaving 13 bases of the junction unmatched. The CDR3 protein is CATSRDLPASGRAFSYEQYF. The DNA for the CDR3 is TGTGCCACCAGCAGAGATCTCCCCGCTAGCGGGAGGGCCTTTTCCTACGAGCAGTACTTC.

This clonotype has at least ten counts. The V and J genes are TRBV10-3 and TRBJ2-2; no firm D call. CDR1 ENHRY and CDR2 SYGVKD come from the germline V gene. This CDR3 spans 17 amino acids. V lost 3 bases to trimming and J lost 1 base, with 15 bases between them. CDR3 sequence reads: CAISEGRPPLNTGELFF. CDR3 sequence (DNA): TGTGCCATCAGTGAAGGGCGGCCACCCTTGAACACCGGGGAGCTGTTTTTT.

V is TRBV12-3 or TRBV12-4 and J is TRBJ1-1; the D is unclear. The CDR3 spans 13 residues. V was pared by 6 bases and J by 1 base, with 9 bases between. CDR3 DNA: TGTGCCAGCAGCCGTGCCTCGAACACTGAAGCTTTCTTT. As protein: CASSRASNTEAFF.

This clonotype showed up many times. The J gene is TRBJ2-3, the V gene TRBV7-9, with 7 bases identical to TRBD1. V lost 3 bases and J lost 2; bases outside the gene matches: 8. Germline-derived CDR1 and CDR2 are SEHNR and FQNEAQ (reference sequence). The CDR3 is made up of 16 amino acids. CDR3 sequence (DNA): TGTGCCAGCAGCTTTGATAAGGGGGCCTTCACAGATACGCAGTATTTT. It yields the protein CASSFDKGAFTDTQYF.

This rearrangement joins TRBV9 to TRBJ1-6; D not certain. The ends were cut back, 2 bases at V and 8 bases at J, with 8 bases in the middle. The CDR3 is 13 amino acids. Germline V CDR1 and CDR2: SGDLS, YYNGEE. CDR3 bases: TGTGCCAGCAGCGTTAAATGGGATTCACCCCTCCACTTT. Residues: CASSVKWDSPLHF.

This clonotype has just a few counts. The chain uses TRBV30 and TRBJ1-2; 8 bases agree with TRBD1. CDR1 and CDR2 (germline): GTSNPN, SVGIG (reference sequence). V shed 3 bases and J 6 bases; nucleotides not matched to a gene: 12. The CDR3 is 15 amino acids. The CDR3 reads CAWRATGGWMNGYTF. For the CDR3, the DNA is TGTGCCTGGAGGGCTACAGGGGGATGGATGAATGGCTACACCTTC.

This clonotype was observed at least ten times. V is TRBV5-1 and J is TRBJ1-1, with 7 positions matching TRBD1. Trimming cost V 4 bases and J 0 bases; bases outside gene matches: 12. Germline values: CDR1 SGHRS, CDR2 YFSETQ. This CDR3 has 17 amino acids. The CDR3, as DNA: TGCGCCAGCAGCACGCTATTACAGGGGAACATGAACACTGAAGCTTTCTTT. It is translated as CASSTLLQGNMNTEAFF.

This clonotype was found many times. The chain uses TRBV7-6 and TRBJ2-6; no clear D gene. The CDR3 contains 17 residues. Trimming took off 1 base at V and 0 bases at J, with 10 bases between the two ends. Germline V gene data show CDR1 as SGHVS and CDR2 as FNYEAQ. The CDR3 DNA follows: TGTGCCAGCAGCTTAGGCACCCAGGTCTCTGGGGCCAACGTCCTGACTTTC. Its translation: CASSLGTQVSGANVLTF. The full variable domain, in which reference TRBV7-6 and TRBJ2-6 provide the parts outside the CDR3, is GAGVSQSPRYKVTKRGQDVALRCDPISGHVSLYWYRQALGQGPEFLTYFNYEAQQDKSGLPNDRFSAERPEGSISTLTIQRTEQRDSAMYRCASSLGTQVSGANVLTFGAGSRLTVL.

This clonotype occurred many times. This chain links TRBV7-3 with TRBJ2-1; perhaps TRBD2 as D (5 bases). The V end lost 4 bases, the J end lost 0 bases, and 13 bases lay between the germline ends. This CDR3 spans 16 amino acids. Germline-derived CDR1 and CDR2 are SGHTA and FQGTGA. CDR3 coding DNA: TGTGCCAGCAGCTCACGAGCGGAGTCCTCCTACAATGAGCAGTTCTTC. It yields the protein CASSSRAESSYNEQFF.

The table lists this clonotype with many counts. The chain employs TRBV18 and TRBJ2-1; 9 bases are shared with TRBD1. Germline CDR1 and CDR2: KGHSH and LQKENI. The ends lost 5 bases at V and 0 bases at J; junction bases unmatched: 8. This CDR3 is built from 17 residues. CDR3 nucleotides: TGTGCCAGCTCATCAAACTCGGGACAGGGCTCCTACAATGAGCAGTTCTTC. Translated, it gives CASSSNSGQGSYNEQFF.

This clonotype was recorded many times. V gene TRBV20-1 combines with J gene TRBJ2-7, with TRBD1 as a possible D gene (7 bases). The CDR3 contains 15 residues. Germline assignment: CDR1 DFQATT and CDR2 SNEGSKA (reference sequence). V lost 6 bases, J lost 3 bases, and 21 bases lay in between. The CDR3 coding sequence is TGCAGTGCGACCTCCGGGGGACAGATAAACTACGAGCAGTACTTC. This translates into CSATSGGQINYEQYF.